This TCR beta chain originates from a study of blood T cell repertoires in COVID-19. In the study overall: Sites across the United States, Italy and Spain contributed samples from acute and convalescent COVID-19. T cells, B-cell-depleted T cells, or PBMCs provided the cDNA or gDNA that served as material.

Participants reported their clinical history, and cohort assignment relied on those reports. Recovered status applied to Cohort 3 donors who had two consecutive negative PCRs. It also applied to those with clearance or with symptom resolution. The CDR3 has 15 amino acids. Germline assignment: CDR1 LGHDT and CDR2 YNNKEL (reference sequence). Trimming stripped 0 bases from V and 6 bases from J, with 14 bases between. The table came from immunoSEQ multiplex PCR; TCRdb's copy has only in-frame clones and leaves some out. The repertoire has approximately 300,000 clones, around 84% of them found once; the top ten carry more than 9%.

V usage is TRBV3-1 (or the pseudogene TRBV3-2) and J usage is TRBJ1-2; maybe TRBD1 (5 bases). The receptor was derived from a woman between 18 and 30 years old who had recovered from COVID-19. The sample consisted of PBMCs or T cells enriched from blood (not recorded which). DNA of the CDR3: TGTGCCAGCAGCCAAGATTCTGCCAGGGATAATGGCTACACCTTC. Protein product: CASSQDSARDNGYTF.